This T cell receptor (beta chain) was obtained from a study of blood T cell repertoires in COVID-19. Study-level background: Italy, Spain and the United States were the sources of the convalescent and acute COVID-19 samples.

TCRdb's copy holds only in-frame clones and misses some; the assay was immunoSEQ multiplex PCR. This table holds 200,000 to 250,000 clones, about 87% found once. The CDR3 loop spans 13 amino acids. V was cut by 2 bases and J by 4 bases, with 11 bases left in between. The germline V gene has CDR1 SQVTM and CDR2 ANQGSEA. Each exposed participant met a COVID-19 case in the 2 weeks preceding study entry. This TCR was recovered from a woman aged 25 to 39 who had been exposed to COVID-19. The chain couples TRBV29-1 to TRBJ2-5, with D perhaps TRBD1 (6 bases). The sample taken for sequencing was PBMCs or T cells enriched from blood (not recorded which). The chain's CDR3 is CSVEFVGGETQYF. In DNA, the CDR3 is TGCAGCGTTGAATTCGTAGGGGGAGAGACCCAGTACTTC. The full variable domain, rest sourced from reference TRBV29-1 and TRBJ2-5, is SAVISQKPSRDICQRGTSLTIQCQVDSQVTMMFWYRQQPGQSLTLIATANQGSEATYESGFVIDKFPISRPNLTFSTLTVSNMSPEDSSIYLCSVEFVGGETQYFGPGTRLLVL.